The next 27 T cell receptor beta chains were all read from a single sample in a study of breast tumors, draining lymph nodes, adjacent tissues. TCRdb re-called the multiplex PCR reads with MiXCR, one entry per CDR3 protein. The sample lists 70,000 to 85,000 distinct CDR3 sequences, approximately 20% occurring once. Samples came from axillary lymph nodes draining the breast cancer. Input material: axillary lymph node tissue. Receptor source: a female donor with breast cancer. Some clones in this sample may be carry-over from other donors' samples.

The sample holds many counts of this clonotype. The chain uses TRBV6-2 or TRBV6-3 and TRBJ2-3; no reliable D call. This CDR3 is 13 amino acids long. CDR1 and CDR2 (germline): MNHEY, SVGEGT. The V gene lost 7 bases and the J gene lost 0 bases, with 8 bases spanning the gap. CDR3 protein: CASIKDSTDTQYF. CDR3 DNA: TGTGCCAGCATTAAGGACAGCACAGATACGCAGTATTTT.

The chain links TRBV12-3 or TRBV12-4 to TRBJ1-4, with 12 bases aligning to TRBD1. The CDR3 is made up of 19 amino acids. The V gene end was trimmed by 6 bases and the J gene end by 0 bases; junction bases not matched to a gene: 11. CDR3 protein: CASSPRDRGPNSTNEKLFF. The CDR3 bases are TGTGCCAGCAGCCCGAGGGACAGGGGGCCGAATTCAACTAATGAAAAACTGTTTTTT.

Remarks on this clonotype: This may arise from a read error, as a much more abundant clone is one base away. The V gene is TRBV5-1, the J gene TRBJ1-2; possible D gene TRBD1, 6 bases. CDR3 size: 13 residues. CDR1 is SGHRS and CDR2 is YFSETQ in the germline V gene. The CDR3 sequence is CASSLRDNCGYTF. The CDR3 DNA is TGTGCCAGCAGCCTCCGGGACAACTGTGGCTACACCTTC.

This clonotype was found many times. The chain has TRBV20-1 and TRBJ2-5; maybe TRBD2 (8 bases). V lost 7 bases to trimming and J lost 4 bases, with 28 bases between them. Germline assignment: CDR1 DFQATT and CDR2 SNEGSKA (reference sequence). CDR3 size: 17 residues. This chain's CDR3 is CSGTGVPLDGGGETQYF. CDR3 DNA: TGCAGTGGTACAGGGGTACCTTTGGACGGGGGGGGAGAGACCCAGTACTTC.

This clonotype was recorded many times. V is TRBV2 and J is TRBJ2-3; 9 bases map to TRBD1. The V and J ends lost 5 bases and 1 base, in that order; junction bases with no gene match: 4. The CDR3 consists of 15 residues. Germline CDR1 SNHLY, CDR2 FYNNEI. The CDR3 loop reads CASSLDRGGTDTQYF. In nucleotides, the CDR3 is TGTGCCAGCAGTCTAGACAGGGGGGGCACAGATACGCAGTATTTT. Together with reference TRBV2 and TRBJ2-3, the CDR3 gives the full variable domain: EPEVTQTPSHQVTQMGQEVILRCVPISNHLYFYWYRQILGQKVEFLVSFYNNEISEKSEIFDDQFSVERPDGSNFTLKIRSTKLEDSAMYFCASSLDRGGTDTQYFGPGTRLTVL.

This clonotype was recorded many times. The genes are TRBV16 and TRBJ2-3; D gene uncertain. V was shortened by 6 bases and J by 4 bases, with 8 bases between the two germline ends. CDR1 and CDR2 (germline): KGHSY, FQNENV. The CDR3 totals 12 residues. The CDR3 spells CASSPRADTQYF. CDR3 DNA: TGTGCCAGCAGTCCTAGGGCAGATACGCAGTATTTT.

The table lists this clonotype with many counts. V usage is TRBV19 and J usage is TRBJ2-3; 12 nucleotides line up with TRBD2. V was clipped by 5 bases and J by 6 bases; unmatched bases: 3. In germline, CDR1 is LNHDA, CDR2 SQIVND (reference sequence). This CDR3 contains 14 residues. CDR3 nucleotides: TGTGCCAGTAGTCCAACTAGCGGGAGGGATACGCAGTATTTT. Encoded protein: CASSPTSGRDTQYF.

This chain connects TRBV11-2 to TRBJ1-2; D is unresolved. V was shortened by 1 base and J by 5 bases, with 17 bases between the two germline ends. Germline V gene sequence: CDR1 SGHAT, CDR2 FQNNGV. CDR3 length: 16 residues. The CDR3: CASSLGSGFDGYGYTF. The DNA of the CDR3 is TGTGCCAGCAGCTTAGGCTCGGGTTTTGACGGATATGGCTACACCTTC.

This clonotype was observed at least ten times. The CDR3, as DNA: TGCGCCAGCAGCCAAGTTGGAGGGGGCGGACACGAGCAGTACTTC. Translated: CASSQVGGGGHEQYF. The rearrangement links TRBV4-1 to TRBJ2-7; the D gene is possibly TRBD1 (7 bases). Germline CDR1 is MGHRA and CDR2 is YSYEKL. This CDR3 has 15 amino acids. With 1 base removed from V and 5 bases from J, the gap between germline ends came to 15 bases.

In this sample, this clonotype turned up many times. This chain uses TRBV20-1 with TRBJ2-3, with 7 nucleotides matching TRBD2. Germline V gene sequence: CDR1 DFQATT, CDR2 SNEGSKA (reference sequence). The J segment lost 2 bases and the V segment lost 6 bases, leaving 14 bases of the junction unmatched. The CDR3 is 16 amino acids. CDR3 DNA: TGCAGTGCAAGCCCCCCCGGGGGGAGGGCCACAGATACGCAGTATTTT. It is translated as CSASPPGGRATDTQYF.

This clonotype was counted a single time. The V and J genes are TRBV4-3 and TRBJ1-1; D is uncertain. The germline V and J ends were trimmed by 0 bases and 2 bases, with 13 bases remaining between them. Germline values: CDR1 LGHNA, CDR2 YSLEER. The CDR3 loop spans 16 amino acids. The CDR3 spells CASSQDLRTTNTEAFF. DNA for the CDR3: TGCGCCAGCAGCCAAGATCTGAGAACGACAAACACTGAAGCTTTCTTT.

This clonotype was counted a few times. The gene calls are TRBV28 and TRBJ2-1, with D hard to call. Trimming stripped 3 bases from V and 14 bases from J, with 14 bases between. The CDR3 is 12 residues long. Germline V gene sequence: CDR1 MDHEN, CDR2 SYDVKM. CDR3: CASSFYQSFEFF. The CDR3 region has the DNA TGTGCCAGCAGTTTTTATCAGTCCTTCGAGTTCTTC.

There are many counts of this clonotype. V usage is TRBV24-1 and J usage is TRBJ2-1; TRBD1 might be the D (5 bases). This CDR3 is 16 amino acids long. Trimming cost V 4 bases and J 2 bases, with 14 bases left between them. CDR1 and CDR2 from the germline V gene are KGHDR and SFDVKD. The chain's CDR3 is CATSEPEGATYNEQFF. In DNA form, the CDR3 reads TGTGCCACCAGTGAACCCGAAGGGGCGACCTACAATGAGCAGTTCTTC.

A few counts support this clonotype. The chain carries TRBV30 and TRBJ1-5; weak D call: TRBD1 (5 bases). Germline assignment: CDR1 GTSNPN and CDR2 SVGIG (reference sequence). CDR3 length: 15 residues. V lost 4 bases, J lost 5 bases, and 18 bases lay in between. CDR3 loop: CAWTPPGRGYQPQHF. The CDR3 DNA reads TGTGCCTGGACCCCTCCGGGACGTGGGTATCAGCCCCAGCATTTT.

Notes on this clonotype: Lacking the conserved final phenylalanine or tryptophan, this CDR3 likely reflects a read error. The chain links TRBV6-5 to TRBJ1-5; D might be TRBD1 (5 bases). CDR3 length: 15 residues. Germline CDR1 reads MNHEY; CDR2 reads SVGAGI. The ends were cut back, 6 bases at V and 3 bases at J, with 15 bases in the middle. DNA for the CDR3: TGTGCCAGCAGACCATCCAGGGTCCCCAATCAGCCCCAGCATCTT. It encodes CASRPSRVPNQPQHL.

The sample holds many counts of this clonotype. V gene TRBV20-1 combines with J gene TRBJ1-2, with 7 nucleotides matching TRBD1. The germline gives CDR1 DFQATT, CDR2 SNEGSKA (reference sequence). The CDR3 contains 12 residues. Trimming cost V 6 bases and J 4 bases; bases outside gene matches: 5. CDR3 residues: CSATGQTYGYTF. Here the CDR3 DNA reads TGCAGTGCAACGGGACAGACCTATGGCTACACCTTC.

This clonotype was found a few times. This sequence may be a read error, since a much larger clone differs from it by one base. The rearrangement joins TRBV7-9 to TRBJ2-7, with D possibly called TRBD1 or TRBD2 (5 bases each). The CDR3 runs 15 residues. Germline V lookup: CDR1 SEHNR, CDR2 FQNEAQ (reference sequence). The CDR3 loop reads CTSRPSGPGSYEQYF. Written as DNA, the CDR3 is TGTACCAGCAGGCCTTCGGGACCAGGGTCCTACGAGCAGTACTTC.

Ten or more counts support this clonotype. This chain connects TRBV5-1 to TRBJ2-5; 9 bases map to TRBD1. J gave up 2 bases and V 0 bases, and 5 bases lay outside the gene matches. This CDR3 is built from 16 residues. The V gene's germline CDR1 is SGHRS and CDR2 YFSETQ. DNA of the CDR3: TGCGCCAGCAGCTTGGCCTGGACAGGGGAACAAGAGACCCAGTACTTC. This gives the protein CASSLAWTGEQETQYF.

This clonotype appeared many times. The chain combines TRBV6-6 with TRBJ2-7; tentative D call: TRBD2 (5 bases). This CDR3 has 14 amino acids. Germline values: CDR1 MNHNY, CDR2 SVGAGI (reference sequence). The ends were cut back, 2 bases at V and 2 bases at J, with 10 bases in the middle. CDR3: CASSYRKGAYEQYF. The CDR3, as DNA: TGTGCCAGCAGTTACCGTAAGGGAGCCTACGAGCAGTACTTC.

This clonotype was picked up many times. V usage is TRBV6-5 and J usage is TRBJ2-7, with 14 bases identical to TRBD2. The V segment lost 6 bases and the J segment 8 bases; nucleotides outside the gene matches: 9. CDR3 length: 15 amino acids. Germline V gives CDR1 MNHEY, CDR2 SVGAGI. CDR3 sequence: CASSPIGTSGSKQYF. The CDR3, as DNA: TGTGCCAGCAGCCCCATAGGGACTAGCGGGAGTAAGCAGTACTTC.

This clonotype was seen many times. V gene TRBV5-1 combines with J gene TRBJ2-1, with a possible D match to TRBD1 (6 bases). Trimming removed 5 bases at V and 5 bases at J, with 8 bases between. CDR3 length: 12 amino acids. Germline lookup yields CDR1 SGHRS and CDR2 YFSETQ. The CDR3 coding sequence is TGCGCCAGCAGGGCAGGGGACAATGAGCAGTTCTTC. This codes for CASRAGDNEQFF. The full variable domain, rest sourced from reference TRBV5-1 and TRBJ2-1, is KAGVTQTPRYLIKTRGQQVTLSCSPISGHRSVSWYQQTPGQGLQFLFEYFSETQRNKGNFPGRFSGRQFSNSRSEMNVSTLELGDSALYLCASRAGDNEQFFGPGTRLTVL.

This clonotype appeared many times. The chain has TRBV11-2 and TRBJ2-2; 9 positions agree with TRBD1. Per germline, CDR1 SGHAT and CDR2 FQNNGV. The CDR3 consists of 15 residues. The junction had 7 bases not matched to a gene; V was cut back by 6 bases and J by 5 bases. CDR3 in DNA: TGTGCCAGCAGGACCACGACAGGGGGGACCGGGGAGCTGTTTTTT. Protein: CASRTTTGGTGELFF.

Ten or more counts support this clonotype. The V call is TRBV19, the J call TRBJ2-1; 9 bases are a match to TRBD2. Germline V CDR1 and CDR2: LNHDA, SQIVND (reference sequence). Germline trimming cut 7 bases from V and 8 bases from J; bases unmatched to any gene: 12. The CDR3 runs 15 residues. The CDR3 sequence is CASKVSAGGNYEQFF. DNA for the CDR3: TGTGCCAGTAAGGTTTCGGCGGGAGGGAACTATGAGCAGTTCTTC.

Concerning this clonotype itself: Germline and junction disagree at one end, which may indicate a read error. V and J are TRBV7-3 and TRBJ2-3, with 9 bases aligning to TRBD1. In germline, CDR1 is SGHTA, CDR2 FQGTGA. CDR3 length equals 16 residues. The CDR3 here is CANSRGQGIGTDTQYF. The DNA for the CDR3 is TGTGCCAACAGCAGGGGACAGGGAATTGGGACAGATACGCAGTATTTT. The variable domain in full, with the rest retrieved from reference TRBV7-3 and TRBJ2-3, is GAGVSQTPSNKVTEKGKYVELRCDPISGHTALYWYRQSLGQGPEFLIYFQGTGAADDSGLPNDRFFAVRPEGSVSTLKIQRTERGDSAVYLCANSRGQGIGTDTQYFGPGTRLTVL.

CDR3 residues: CASSPGGGLAGGTTQYF. Here the CDR3 DNA reads TGTGCCAGCAGCCCTGGGGGGGGACTAGCGGGAGGTACCACGCAGTATTTT. V usage is TRBV28 and J usage is TRBJ2-3; 15 positions match TRBD2. The J segment lost 9 bases and the V segment lost 6 bases, leaving 13 bases of the junction unmatched. The V gene's germline CDR1 is MDHEN and CDR2 SYDVKM. The CDR3 is 17 residues long.

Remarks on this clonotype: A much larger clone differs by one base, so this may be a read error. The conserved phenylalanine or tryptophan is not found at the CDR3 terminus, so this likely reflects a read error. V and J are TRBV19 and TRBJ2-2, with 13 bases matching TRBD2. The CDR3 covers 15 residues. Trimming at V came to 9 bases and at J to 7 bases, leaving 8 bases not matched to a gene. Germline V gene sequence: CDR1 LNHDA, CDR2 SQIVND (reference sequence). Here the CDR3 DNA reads TGTGCCAGCGCACTAGCGGGAGGGCTTGTCGGGGAGCTGTTTCTT. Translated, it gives CASALAGGLVGELFL.

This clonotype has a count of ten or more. The CDR3 coding sequence is TGTGCCAGCAGCCCCGCTTCGGGGCGAGGGGGCTACACCTTC. Translated: CASSPASGRGGYTF. The V and J genes are TRBV5-4 and TRBJ1-2, with a possible D match to TRBD1 (5 bases). Germline CDR1 is SGHNT and CDR2 is YYREEE (reference sequence). V was clipped by 4 bases and J by 8 bases, with 18 bases between them. This CDR3 region has 14 residues.